This T cell receptor (beta chain) was profiled in a study of cytomegalovirus exposure and HLA in healthy donors. Findings and caveats of the study: Upon later analysis, HLA-associated TCR beta chains proved more clonally expanded than other, equally common chains.

This CDR3 comprises 12 residues. The germline gives CDR1 LNHDA, CDR2 SQIVND (reference sequence). PCR was performed using 60 Vbeta and 13 Jbeta primers. Using immunoSEQ multiplex PCR, the repertoire was profiled, and TCRdb retains in-frame clones only, with some absent. The sample holds 150,000 to 200,000 clones; nearly 80% are singletons and the top ten take approximately 2.9%. Turning to this clone: The antigen remains unidentified. The germline gene is not matched at one end of the junction; a read error may be the cause.

The chain recombines TRBV19 with TRBJ2-7; D is undetermined. The specimen was PBMCs. The clonotype originates from a female donor in good health and CMV-seronegative. CDR3 amino acids: CASSIDSSEQYF. The CDR3 region has the DNA TGTGCCAGTAGTATAGACTCCTCCGAGCAGTACTTC.